This record concerns one TCR beta chain sequence. Assay: immunoSEQ multiplex PCR; the TCRdb copy retains only in-frame clones and omits some. Among 80,000 or so clones listed, approximately 85% were seen once. The CDR3 consists of 14 residues. V lost 3 bases and J 6 bases, leaving 13 bases between the germline ends. CDR1 and CDR2 from the germline V gene are KGHSH and LQKENI. These data are taken from a study of OX40 agonist ivuxolimab in advanced cancers. Material: CD4+ or CD8+ T cells sorted from blood, obtained in a trial of the OX40 agonist ivuxolimab. The receptor was derived from an adult with an advanced solid tumor such as melanoma, head and neck, liver or kidney cancer. This rearrangement joins TRBV18 to TRBJ2-3, with a weak D call TRBD2 (6 bases). The CDR3 sequence: CASSPPGVGDTQYF. CDR3 sequence (DNA): TGTGCCAGCTCACCCCCGGGAGTCGGGGATACGCAGTATTTT. The full variable domain, rest sourced from reference TRBV18 and TRBJ2-3, is NAGVMQNPRHLVRRRGQEARLRCSPMKGHSHVYWYRQLPEEGLKFMVYLQKENIIDESGMPKERFSAEFPKEGPSILRIQQVVRGDSAAYFCASSPPGVGDTQYFGPGTRLTVL.